This record looks at one T cell receptor (beta chain) sequence and its context. CDR1 and CDR2 from the germline V gene are GTSNPN and SVGIG (reference sequence). Trimming left V 0 bases short and J 2 bases short, with 16 bases between. The CDR3 is 16 residues long. Study processing details: How many nucleated cells were present was estimated from reference gene primer amplification. Clones were sequenced by immunoSEQ multiplex PCR, and TCRdb holds only the in-frame ones, with some missing. The V and J calls and clone size are taken from that table; D and trimming were inferred from the DNA. The sample has almost 200,000 clones; 70% to 80% are singletons. Patients from Seattle were sampled longitudinally, starting during active infection. This sample stems from a study of blood T cell repertoires in COVID-19. Study-level background: T cells, B-cell-depleted T cells, or PBMCs supplied cDNA or gDNA.

Material for sequencing was peripheral blood. The genes are TRBV30 and TRBJ1-2; D uncertain. This receptor was identified in a woman aged 40 to 50 with COVID-19, enrolled during active disease. The DNA of the CDR3 is TGTGCCTGGAGTGTAATGGGTGTCGGGATCAACTATGGCTACACCTTC. Its translation is CAWSVMGVGINYGYTF.